The source of this T cell receptor (beta chain) is a study of T-cell memory formation after mild COVID-19. This clonotype was recorded many times. TCRdb re-analysed the 5' RACE reads in MiXCR, keeping a single row per CDR3 protein. The sample holds fewer than 150,000 distinct CDR3 sequences; approximately 15% are singletons and the top ten take approximately 5.2%. Germline CDR1 reads SQVTM; CDR2 reads ANQGSEA. V lost 6 bases and J lost 4; bases outside the gene matches: 8. CDR3 length equals 13 residues. The clonotype was recovered from a young man who had mild COVID-19 (a few samples of this study predate the infection). Cell type and time point are not known. The J gene is TRBJ2-5, the V gene TRBV29-1; 7 bases map to TRBD1. Sequenced: PBMCs or a T cell subset sorted from them (not recorded which). The CDR3 spells CSVEGALGETQYF. The CDR3 DNA reads as TGCAGCGTCGAGGGGGCGTTGGGAGAGACCCAGTACTTC. Full variable domain (missing parts from reference TRBV29-1 and TRBJ2-5): SAVISQKPSRDICQRGTSLTIQCQVDSQVTMMFWYRQQPGQSLTLIATANQGSEATYESGFVIDKFPISRPNLTFSTLTVSNMSPEDSSIYLCSVEGALGETQYFGPGTRLLVL.